This TCR beta chain originates from a study of T-cell reconstitution after alpha-beta-depleted transplantation in children. This clonotype has ten or more counts. Preparing the TCRbeta library involved the use of unique molecular identifiers. TCRdb analysed the PCR reads with MiXCR anew, one entry per CDR3 protein. The data contain about 230,000 distinct CDR3 sequences, about 8.8% of them singletons. In germline, CDR1 is KGHDR, CDR2 SFDVKD. The V and J ends lost 2 bases and 7 bases respectively, with 8 bases between them. The length of the CDR3 is 13 residues. Source: PBMCs from the stem cell graft donor, taken from the stem cell graft. The sequence was obtained from a human donor who donated a stem cell graft to a child with SCID. The chain has TRBV24-1 and TRBJ2-1, with D possibly TRBD2 on 5 matching bases. This chain's CDR3 is CATSDSGSNEQFF. In DNA form, the CDR3 reads TGTGCCACCAGTGATTCGGGGTCAAATGAGCAGTTCTTC.